The entry that follows covers one T cell receptor (beta chain) sequence. Its cognate antigen is unknown. A J-beta primer mix and a sample-barcoded 5' primer were used in a second PCR of roughly 6 to 11 cycles. The template-switch adaptor, which had 12 random nucleotides, put a tag on each cDNA molecule. The study obtained at least 2.5 million CDR3-containing paired-end reads from every sample. TCRdb reanalysed the 5' RACE reads using MiXCR and keeps one entry per CDR3 protein. The sample carries about 1 million distinct CDR3 sequences, 35% to 55% recorded once. These data come from a study of blood T cells in healthy people across ages. This CDR3 has 15 amino acids. CDR1 is SGHRS, CDR2 YFSETQ, per germline. V dropped 1 base and J dropped 2 bases, with 11 bases sitting between them. The study's findings and limits: It was the long-lived donors that had more naive CD4+ cells and higher diversity than aged donors. Samples with more naive T cells showed higher observed beta diversity.

The gene calls are TRBV5-1 and TRBJ2-3; D is unresolved. The TCR sequence derives from a woman between 55 and 75 years old in good health. The sequenced material came from blood. Written as DNA, the CDR3 is TGCGCCAGCAGCTTGCCGGCGCCGAACACAGATACGCAGTATTTT. This codes for CASSLPAPNTDTQYF.